The rows below give T cell receptor beta chains drawn from one sample of a study of response to subunit inactivated influenza vaccine. TCRdb processed the RT-PCR reads anew with MiXCR; each CDR3 protein has one entry. The sample holds approximately 290,000 distinct CDR3 sequences, about 20% seen once. Here the sequenced sample was PBMCs from blood, taken approximately 22 months after vaccination. These receptor sequences come from a man aged 50 to 69 who received an inactivated influenza vaccine. CDR3s include the opening cysteine and the closing phenylalanine or tryptophan. D genes are given only for firm matches. Part of the rows lack a size; the others show once, few, many or a class for expanded clones.

v_gene	d_gene	abundance	j_gene	len	CDR3aa	CDR3nt
TRBV28	TRBD1	many	TRBJ1-5	17	CASSLLRTGTGNQPQHF	TGTGCCAGCAGTTTATTAAGGACAGGGACGGGCAATCAGCCCCAGCATTTT
TRBV3-1	.	few	TRBJ2-7	14	CASSQFSASGEQYF	TGTGCCAGCAGCCAATTTAGCGCCTCAGGGGAGCAGTACTTC
TRBV21-1	.	few	TRBJ1-4	13	CASRGLSNEKLFF	TGTGCCAGCAGGGGGTTATCTAATGAAAAACTGTTTTTT
TRBV27	.	.	TRBJ1-2	12	CASRPRDRGYTF	TGTGCCAGCAGACCCCGGGACCGTGGCTACACCTTC
TRBV7-9	.	few	TRBJ2-5	15	CASSPIAAGLETQYF	TGTGCCAGCAGCCCGATAGCCGCAGGGCTGGAGACCCAGTACTTC
TRBV20-1	TRBD1	.	TRBJ1-4	15	CSAQVVGQVNEKLFF	TGCAGTGCTCAAGTCGTCGGACAGGTTAATGAAAAACTGTTTTTT
TRBV5-6	.	few	TRBJ1-2	15	CASSSGAWVIYGYTF	TGTGCCAGCAGCTCGGGAGCATGGGTGATCTATGGCTACACCTTC
TRBV4-3	.	.	TRBJ1-2	15	CASSQEPKGFNGYTF	TGCGCCAGCAGCCAAGAACCTAAGGGGTTCAATGGCTACACCTTC
TRBV6-2/TRBV6-3	.	many	TRBJ1-1	12	CASSYSGSRAFF	TGTGCCAGCAGTTACTCGGGGTCGAGAGCTTTCTTT
TRBV29-1	.	many	TRBJ1-1	13	CSVHGVMNTEAFF	TGCAGCGTCCACGGGGTTATGAACACTGAAGCTTTCTTT
TRBV9	.	.	TRBJ2-2	13	CASSVASAGELFF	TGTGCCAGCAGCGTAGCTAGCGCCGGGGAGCTGTTTTTT
TRBV18	.	many	TRBJ2-7	11	CASSTSYEQYF	TGTGCCAGCTCAACGTCCTACGAGCAGTACTTC
TRBV7-2	.	.	TRBJ1-5	15	CASTLLGGSNQPQHF	TGTGCCAGCACCCTCCTGGGGGGATCCAATCAGCCCCAGCATTTT
TRBV6-2/TRBV6-3	.	few	TRBJ2-1	17	CASSYSKSRGSYNEQFF	TGTGCCAGCAGTTACTCGAAAAGCCGTGGCTCCTACAATGAGCAGTTCTTC
TRBV28	.	.	TRBJ1-2	14	CASSSTGRNYGYTF	TGTGCCAGCAGTTCTACGGGGCGGAACTATGGCTACACCTTC
TRBV6-2/TRBV6-3	.	.	TRBJ2-3	18	CASSYESRRPVFTDTQYF	TGTGCCAGCAGTTACGAGTCAAGAAGGCCAGTCTTCACAGATACGCAGTATTTT
TRBV5-1	.	many	TRBJ1-6	13	CASSLEQDSPLHF	TGCGCCAGCAGCTTGGAACAGGATTCACCCCTCCACTTT
TRBV4-1	.	.	TRBJ2-3	17	CASSQDPGGGYTDTQYF	TGCGCCAGCAGCCAGGACCCAGGCGGGGGCTACACAGATACGCAGTATTTT
TRBV28	.	.	TRBJ2-7	11	CASTSKREQYF	TGTGCCAGCACCAGTAAGAGGGAGCAGTACTTC
TRBV20-1	TRBD1	.	TRBJ1-5	16	CSASIMGQRGDQPQHF	TGCAGTGCTAGTATCATGGGACAGCGGGGGGATCAGCCCCAGCATTTT
TRBV14	.	few	TRBJ2-3	12	CASSPFGLDQYF	TGTGCCAGCAGCCCGTTCGGTCTCGACCAGTATTTT
TRBV20-1	.	few	TRBJ1-1	19	CSARAIPHRALLGNTEAFF	TGCAGTGCTAGAGCAATCCCACACAGGGCCCTTCTGGGGAACACTGAAGCTTTCTTT
TRBV3-1	.	.	TRBJ1-1	14	CASSQGVMNTEAFF	TGTGCCAGCAGCCAAGGTGTGATGAACACTGAAGCTTTCTTT
TRBV7-9	.	many	TRBJ2-5	13	CASSLPGQETQYF	TGCGCCAGCAGCTTGCCAGGCCAAGAGACCCAGTACTTC
TRBV3-1	TRBD1	few	TRBJ1-2	16	CASSQETTGGNYGYTF	TGTGCCAGCAGCCAAGAGACGACAGGGGGGAACTATGGCTACACCTTC
TRBV4-2	.	many	TRBJ1-2	13	CASSTTGTYGYTF	TGTGCCAGCAGCACGACGGGGACATATGGCTACACCTTC
TRBV6-2/TRBV6-3	TRBD2	.	TRBJ2-3	18	CASSYSILAGGPLDTQYF	TGTGCCAGCAGTTACTCGATTTTAGCGGGAGGGCCTTTAGATACGCAGTATTTT
TRBV4-3	.	few	TRBJ1-3	15	CASSQGQSSGNTIYF	TGCGCCAGCAGCCAAGGACAGAGCTCTGGAAACACCATATATTTT
TRBV6-2/TRBV6-3	.	few	TRBJ1-1	13	CASSYYGNAEAFF	TGTGCCAGCAGTTACTATGGGAACGCTGAAGCTTTCTTT
TRBV7-3	.	.	TRBJ1-6	13	CASSQTGDSPLHF	TGTGCCAGCAGCCAAACGGGGGATTCACCCCTCCACTTT
TRBV3-1	.	many	TRBJ2-7	11	CASSQAYEQYF	TGTGCCAGCAGCCAAGCCTACGAGCAGTACTTC
TRBV28	.	.	TRBJ2-1	15	CASSRLDFSYNEQFF	TGTGCCAGCAGCCGGCTAGACTTCTCCTACAATGAGCAGTTCTTC
TRBV4-3	.	few	TRBJ2-7	14	CASSQQGGSYEQYF	TGCGCCAGCAGCCAGCAAGGGGGCTCCTACGAGCAGTACTTC
TRBV29-1	TRBD1	many	TRBJ2-3	15	CSVERTGDKGDTQYF	TGCAGCGTTGAACGAACAGGGGACAAGGGCGATACGCAGTATTTT
TRBV20-1	TRBD1	few	TRBJ1-2	15	CSARAGTAVPYGYTF	TGCAGTGCTAGAGCGGGGACAGCTGTCCCCTATGGCTACACCTTC
TRBV20-1	TRBD2	few	TRBJ2-5	16	CSARVMTGRIQETQYF	TGCAGTGCTAGAGTAATGACCGGGAGGATCCAAGAGACCCAGTACTTT
TRBV12-3/TRBV12-4	.	.	TRBJ2-3	15	CASSSGTGAGDTQYF	TGTGCCAGCAGTTCCGGGACTGGGGCTGGGGATACGCAGTATTTT
TRBV20-1	TRBD2	.	TRBJ2-2	15	CSASRRRGGTGELFF	TGCAGTGCTAGTAGGAGGCGGGGGGGAACCGGGGAGCTGTTTTTT
TRBV13	TRBD2	.	TRBJ2-1	15	CASSIPGGPRNEQFF	TGTGCCAGCAGCATCCCGGGGGGGCCTCGCAATGAGCAGTTCTTC
TRBV6-1	.	.	TRBJ1-1	14	CASSRNFMNTEAFF	TGTGCCAGCAGCCGGAATTTCATGAACACTGAAGCTTTCTTT
TRBV30	.	many	TRBJ1-5	15	CAWSTGTGFGQPQHF	TGTGCCTGGAGCACTGGAACAGGGTTTGGGCAGCCCCAGCATTTT
TRBV7-2	TRBD2	.	TRBJ2-7	16	CASSLPGTSGTYEQYF	TGTGCCAGCAGCTTACCCGGGACTAGCGGCACTTACGAGCAGTACTTC
TRBV12-3/TRBV12-4	TRBD1	many	TRBJ1-6	17	CASSLGQGAAYNSPLHF	TGTGCCAGCAGTCTGGGACAGGGGGCGGCCTATAATTCACCCCTCCACTTT
TRBV20-1	TRBD1	few	TRBJ2-5	14	CSALPGTGVETQYF	TGCAGTGCCCTGCCCGGGACAGGAGTAGAGACCCAGTACTTC
TRBV12-3/TRBV12-4	.	.	TRBJ1-2	9	CASSPPDTF	TGTGCCAGCAGCCCCCCTGACACCTTC
TRBV4-2	.	many	TRBJ1-6	13	CASSQGYNSPLHF	TGTGCCAGCAGCCAGGGCTATAATTCACCCCTCCACTTT
TRBV7-8	.	.	TRBJ1-6	14	CASTPTGSRSPLHF	TGTGCCAGCACCCCAACCGGGAGTCGTTCACCCCTCCACTTT
TRBV28	.	few	TRBJ2-6	16	CASSFGSRGGANVLTF	TGTGCCAGCAGTTTTGGCAGTCGGGGTGGGGCCAACGTCCTGACTTTC
TRBV6-6	.	few	TRBJ1-1	13	CASSGEGYTEAFF	TGTGCCAGCAGCGGGGAGGGGTACACTGAAGCTTTCTTT
TRBV29-1	TRBD1	.	TRBJ2-5	14	CSVVPEGQWETQYF	TGCAGCGTTGTCCCCGAGGGACAGTGGGAGACCCAGTACTTC
TRBV5-1	TRBD2	few	TRBJ2-3	18	CASSHRLAGASSTDTQYF	TGCGCCAGCAGCCATCGACTAGCGGGGGCGTCTAGCACAGATACGCAGTATTTT
TRBV20-1	TRBD1	many	TRBJ1-2	14	CSARVVDRGYGYTF	TGCAGTGCTAGAGTGGTAGACAGGGGATATGGCTACACCTTC
TRBV27	TRBD1	.	TRBJ1-2	12	CASSIDRVGYTF	TGTGCCAGCAGCATCGACAGGGTTGGCTACACCTTC